This TCR beta chain was identified during a study of CD8+CD57+ T cells in acquired aplastic anemia. On the study more broadly: Recorded DNA amounts for sorted CD4+ and CD8+ cells had an average of about 3.5 ug. Whole-study results and caveats: Statistical testing detected no significant gap in CD8+ Simpson's diversity between patients and controls.

Remarks on this clonotype: Its antigen is still unknown. Relative to the germline gene, one junction end is altered; a read error may explain this.

The use of genomic DNA as template underpinned the TCR beta VDJ and CDR3 profiling. TCRdb re-called the reads through MiXCR, storing one row per CDR3 protein. The data show approximately 170,000 distinct CDR3 sequences, with approximately 60% seen just once and about 50% held by the top ten. This TCR came from a human donor in good health. The sequenced sample was sorted CD4+, CD8+, or CD8+CD57+ T cells (not recorded which) from PBMCs.

The CDR3 spells CASSIEASSYEQYF. The CDR3 DNA reads as TGTGCCAGTAGTATCGAGGCTAGCTCCTACGAGCAATACTTC. The V call is TRBV19, the J call TRBJ2-7; D is possibly TRBD2 (5 bases). CDR1 is LNHDA and CDR2 is SQIVND in the germline V gene (reference sequence). The CDR3 totals 14 residues.